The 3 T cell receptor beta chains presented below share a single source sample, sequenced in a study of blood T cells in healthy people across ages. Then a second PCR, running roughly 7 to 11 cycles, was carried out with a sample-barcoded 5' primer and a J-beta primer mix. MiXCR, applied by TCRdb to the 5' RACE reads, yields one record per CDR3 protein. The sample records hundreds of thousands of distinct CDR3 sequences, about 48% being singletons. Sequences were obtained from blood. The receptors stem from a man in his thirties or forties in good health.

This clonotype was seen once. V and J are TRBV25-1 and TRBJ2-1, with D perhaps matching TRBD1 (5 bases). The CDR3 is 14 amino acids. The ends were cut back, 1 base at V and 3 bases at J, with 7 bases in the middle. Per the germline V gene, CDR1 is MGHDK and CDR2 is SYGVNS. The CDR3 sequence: CASSEWGNYNEQFF. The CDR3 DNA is TGTGCCAGCAGTGAATGGGGCAACTACAATGAGCAGTTCTTC.

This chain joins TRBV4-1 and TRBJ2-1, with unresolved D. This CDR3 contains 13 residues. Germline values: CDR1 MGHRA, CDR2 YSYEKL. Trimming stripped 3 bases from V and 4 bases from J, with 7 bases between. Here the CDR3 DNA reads TGCGCCAGCAGCCAGATGTCTTACAATGAGCAGTTCTTC. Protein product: CASSQMSYNEQFF.

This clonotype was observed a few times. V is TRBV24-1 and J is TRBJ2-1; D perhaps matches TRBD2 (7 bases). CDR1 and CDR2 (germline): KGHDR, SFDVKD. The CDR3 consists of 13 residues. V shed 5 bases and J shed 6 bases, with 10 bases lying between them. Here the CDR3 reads CATSGGGVNEQFF. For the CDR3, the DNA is TGTGCCACCAGTGGGGGGGGCGTCAATGAGCAGTTCTTC.